Each of the 2 T cell receptor beta chains below was sequenced from the same sample in a study of long-term antiretroviral therapy in people with HIV. The libraries were made with immunoSEQ v3.0 at survey level. Assay used: immunoSEQ multiplex PCR; TCRdb lists only in-frame clones, some missing. The repertoire consists of some 43,000 clones, with about nine tenths occurring once and the leading ten covering approximately 5.3%. The sequencing here drew on unsorted PBMCs, taken 0.1 years before starting antiretroviral therapy. The source of these receptors is a woman aged 45 to 65 with HIV.

In regard to this clone: The sample carries other DNA sequences with the same CDR3. The V gene is TRBV6-1, the J gene TRBJ1-2, with 10 bases fitting TRBD1. Germline V lookup: CDR1 MNHNS, CDR2 SASEGT. The CDR3 loop spans 14 amino acids. V shed 6 bases and J 2 bases; nucleotides not matched to a gene: 3. DNA for the CDR3: TGTGCCAGCAGCAGGGACAGGGGAAACTATGGCTACACCTTC. Translated, it gives CASSRDRGNYGYTF.

The chain couples TRBV11-3 to TRBJ2-6; D unresolved. Germline V gene lookup returns CDR1 SGHNT and CDR2 YENEEA. Trimming pared 0 bases from V and 0 bases from J, leaving 12 bases between. The CDR3 is 18 amino acids. CDR3 region: CASSLDSPHVSGANVLTF. Written as DNA, the CDR3 is TGTGCCAGCAGCTTAGATTCCCCACACGTCTCTGGGGCCAACGTCCTGACTTTC.